Following are 14 T cell receptor beta chains from one sample sequenced in a study of beta chain features in type 1 diabetes. The antigens these receptors bind are not known. Since all of the isolated RNA was reverse transcribed, expressed TCRB transcripts were what got sequenced. The method was immunoSEQ multiplex PCR; TCRdb's version includes in-frame clones alone and lacks a portion of them. The profile shows about 160,000 clones, roughly 60% of them singletons. Study results and limitations: Within each of all four CD4+ subsets, Type 1 diabetes patients had TCRB CDR3s that were moderately but significantly shorter.

The sample comprised naive CD4+ T cells from blood. The origin of the receptors is a young man with type 1 diabetes.

This chain joins TRBV10-3 and TRBJ2-5; D is perhaps TRBD1 or TRBD2 (5 bases each). V lost 7 bases, J lost 2 bases, and 11 bases lay in between. The CDR3 runs 13 residues. Germline CDR1 and CDR2: ENHRY and SYGVKD. The chain's CDR3 is CAIMGTEQETQYF. The CDR3 nucleotides are TGTGCCATCATGGGGACGGAACAAGAGACCCAGTACTTC.

The rearrangement links TRBV2 to TRBJ2-1; the D is unclear. The CDR3 is 16 amino acids. Germline CDR1 SNHLY, CDR2 FYNNEI. Trimming took off 4 bases at V and 2 bases at J, with 15 bases between the two ends. The DNA of the CDR3 is TGTGCCAGCAGTGTCCTCCAAGCAGGTCCCTACAATGAGCAGTTCTTC. It specifies CASSVLQAGPYNEQFF.

This chain joins TRBV30 and TRBJ1-3; no reliable D call. V lost 1 base to trimming and J lost 0 bases, with 13 bases between them. This CDR3 spans 16 amino acids. Looked up from germline, CDR1 is GTSNPN and CDR2 is SVGIG (reference sequence). CDR3 in amino acids: CAWSDPSLRSGNTIYF. CDR3 nucleotides: TGTGCCTGGAGTGACCCCAGTCTACGCTCTGGAAACACCATATATTTT.

This clone has a single count. This chain connects TRBV13 to TRBJ2-3; tentatively, D is TRBD1 or TRBD2 (6 bases each). Trimming took off 2 bases at V and 1 base at J, with 10 bases between the two ends. This CDR3 spans 15 amino acids. The germline V gene encodes CDR1 PRHDT and CDR2 FYEKMQ (reference sequence). CDR3 DNA: TGTGCCAGCAGCTTAACCGGGGGCGGCACAGATACGCAGTATTTT. Its translation: CASSLTGGGTDTQYF.

This clone was seen a handful of times. The gene calls are TRBV7-9 and TRBJ2-3; 9 nucleotides align to TRBD2. V shed 0 bases, J shed 1 base, and the junction held 5 bases outside the gene matches. In germline, CDR1 is SEHNR, CDR2 FQNEAQ (reference sequence). The CDR3 runs 17 residues. The CDR3 here is CASSLASASGGTDTQYF. The CDR3 DNA reads as TGTGCCAGCAGCTTAGCGTCGGCTAGCGGGGGCACAGATACGCAGTATTTT.

The chain recombines TRBV7-8 with TRBJ1-1; D gene ambiguous. V was cut by 4 bases and J by 1 base, with 7 bases left in between. The CDR3 sequence is 13 residues long. The germline V gene has CDR1 SGHVS and CDR2 FQNEAQ. CDR3 DNA sequence: TGTGCCAGCAGCTCGGACCCGAACACTGAAGCTTTCTTT. The encoded protein is CASSSDPNTEAFF.

V gene TRBV5-4 combines with J gene TRBJ2-1, with D maybe TRBD1 (5 bases). The CDR3 contains 16 residues. V lost 0 bases, J lost 0 bases, and 10 bases lay in between. Per the germline V gene, CDR1 is SGHNT and CDR2 is YYREEE (reference sequence). CDR3 loop: CASSLGSGNSYNEQFF. The CDR3 DNA reads TGTGCCAGCAGCTTGGGTTCAGGGAACTCCTACAATGAGCAGTTCTTC.

The CDR3 reads CSVGQPNTGELFF. CDR3 coding DNA: TGCAGCGTGGGACAACCGAACACCGGGGAGCTGTTTTTT. The chain combines TRBV29-1 with TRBJ2-2; D might be TRBD1 (6 bases). Germline V lookup: CDR1 SQVTM, CDR2 ANQGSEA. Trimming stripped 6 bases from V and 0 bases from J, with 8 bases between. The CDR3 consists of 13 residues.

This clone was seen more than once but under ten times. This sample includes further DNA sequences coding for the same CDR3. The rearrangement uses TRBV29-1 and TRBJ2-3; possibly TRBD2 for D (5 bases). V dropped 4 bases and J dropped 0 bases, with 5 bases sitting between them. Germline V gives CDR1 SQVTM, CDR2 ANQGSEA. The CDR3 extends over 12 amino acids. CDR3 in DNA: TGCAGCGTTGGGGAGAGCACAGATACGCAGTATTTT. This translates into CSVGESTDTQYF.

The rearrangement uses TRBV4-3 and TRBJ2-5, with 7 positions matching TRBD1. The ends lost 1 base at V and 11 bases at J; junction bases unmatched: 16. Germline V gene lookup returns CDR1 LGHNA and CDR2 YSLEER. CDR3 length: 16 amino acids. CDR3 nucleotide sequence: TGCGCCAGCAGCCAAGGACCGACAGGGTCCCTACAACTTCAGTACTTC. This sequence encodes CASSQGPTGSLQLQYF.

V usage is TRBV9 and J usage is TRBJ2-5; 13 nucleotides agree with TRBD2. The CDR3 is 15 residues long. V was pared by 3 bases and J by 5 bases, with 4 bases of the junction left unmatched. Germline V gene lookup returns CDR1 SGDLS and CDR2 YYNGEE. CDR3 sequence: CASSDGLAGEETQYF. The CDR3, as DNA: TGTGCCAGCAGCGACGGACTAGCGGGGGAGGAGACCCAGTACTTC. Full variable domain (missing parts from reference TRBV9 and TRBJ2-5): DSGVTQTPKHLITATGQRVTLRCSPRSGDLSVYWYQQSLDQGLQFLIQYYNGEERAKGNILERFSAQQFPDLHSELNLSSLELGDSALYFCASSDGLAGEETQYFGPGTRLLVL.

The rearrangement joins TRBV18 to TRBJ2-7, with D perhaps matching TRBD1 (6 bases). V was cut by 4 bases and J by 2 bases, with 9 bases left in between. The CDR3 contains 13 residues. Germline CDR1 reads KGHSH; CDR2 reads LQKENI. CDR3 DNA: TGTGCCAGCTCACAGGGGGAACCCTACGAGCAGTACTTC. It yields the protein CASSQGEPYEQYF. Together with reference TRBV18 and TRBJ2-7, the CDR3 gives the full variable domain: NAGVMQNPRHLVRRRGQEARLRCSPMKGHSHVYWYRQLPEEGLKFMVYLQKENIIDESGMPKERFSAEFPKEGPSILRIQQVVRGDSAAYFCASSQGEPYEQYFGPGTRLTVT.

J is TRBJ2-5 and V is TRBV11-2; D remains ambiguous. The CDR3 loop spans 13 amino acids. Germline-derived CDR1 and CDR2 are SGHAT and FQNNGV. The germline V and J ends were trimmed by 5 bases and 5 bases, with 12 bases remaining between them. The CDR3 loop is CASSPLVGETQYF. For the CDR3, the DNA is TGTGCCAGCAGCCCTCTGGTGGGGGAGACCCAGTACTTC. Drawing the rest from reference TRBV11-2 and TRBJ2-5, the complete variable domain is EAGVAQSPRYKIIEKRQSVAFWCNPISGHATLYWYQQILGQGPKLLIQFQNNGVVDDSQLPKDRFSAERLKGVDSTLKIQPAKLEDSAVYLCASSPLVGETQYFGPGTRLLVL.

The rearrangement joins TRBV4-1 to TRBJ2-5; D may be TRBD1 or TRBD2 (6 bases each). In germline, CDR1 is MGHRA, CDR2 YSYEKL. There are 13 residues in the CDR3. V lost 5 bases and J lost 4, with 11 bases in between. DNA for the CDR3: TGCGCCAGCAGCTTCGGGGGCACAGAGACCCAGTACTTC. Its translation is CASSFGGTETQYF.